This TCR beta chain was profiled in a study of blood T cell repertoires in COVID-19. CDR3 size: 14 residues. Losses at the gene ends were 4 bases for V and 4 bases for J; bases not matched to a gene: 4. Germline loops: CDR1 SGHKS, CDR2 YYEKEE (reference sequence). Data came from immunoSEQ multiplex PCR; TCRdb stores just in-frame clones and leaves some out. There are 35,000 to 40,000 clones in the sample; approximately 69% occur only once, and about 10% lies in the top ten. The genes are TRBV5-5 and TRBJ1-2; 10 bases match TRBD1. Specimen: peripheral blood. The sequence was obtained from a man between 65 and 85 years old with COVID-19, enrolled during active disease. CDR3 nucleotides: TGTGCCAGCAGCACGACAGGGGGCATCTATGGCTACACCTTC. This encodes CASSTTGGIYGYTF.